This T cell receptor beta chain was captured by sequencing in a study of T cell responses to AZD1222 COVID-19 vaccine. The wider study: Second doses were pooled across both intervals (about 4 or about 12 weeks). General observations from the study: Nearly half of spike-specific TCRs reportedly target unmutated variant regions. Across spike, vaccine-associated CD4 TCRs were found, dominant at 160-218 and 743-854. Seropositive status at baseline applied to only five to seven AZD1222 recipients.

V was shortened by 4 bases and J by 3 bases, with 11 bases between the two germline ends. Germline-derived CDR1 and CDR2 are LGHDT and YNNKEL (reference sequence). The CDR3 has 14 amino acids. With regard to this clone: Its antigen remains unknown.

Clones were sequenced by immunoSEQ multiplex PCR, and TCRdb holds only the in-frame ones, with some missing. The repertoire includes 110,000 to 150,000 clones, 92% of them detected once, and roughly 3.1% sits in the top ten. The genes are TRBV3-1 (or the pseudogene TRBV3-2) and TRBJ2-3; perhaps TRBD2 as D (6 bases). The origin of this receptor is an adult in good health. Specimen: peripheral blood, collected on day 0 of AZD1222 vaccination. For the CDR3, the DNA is TGTGCCAGCAGCCTAATGGCGGGGACAGATACGCAGTATTTT. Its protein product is CASSLMAGTDTQYF.